These 24 T cell receptor beta chains were sequenced from one sample in a study of T cells in Graves' hyperthyroidism and ophthalmopathy. Amplification yielded TCR beta CDR3 regions, with RNA transcripts as the source. TCR CDR3 regions were first amplified by RT-PCR with HTBI primers. TCRdb fed the multiplex PCR reads into MiXCR, producing one record per CDR3 protein. This sample has hundreds of thousands of distinct CDR3 sequences, with roughly 13% found just once. What was sequenced was blood. The receptors originated from a woman aged 18-29 years with Graves' hyperthyroidism.

This clonotype was picked up many times. The V gene is TRBV2, the J gene TRBJ2-7, with 9 bases matching TRBD1. Germline V CDR1 and CDR2: SNHLY, FYNNEI. This CDR3 has 14 residues. V shed 3 bases, J shed 2 bases, and the junction held 2 bases outside the gene matches. Written as DNA, the CDR3 is TGTGCCAGCAGTGAGAACAGGGGGCCCTACGAGCAGTACTTC. Amino acid sequence: CASSENRGPYEQYF.

This clonotype was observed many times. The chain combines TRBV28 with TRBJ2-2; D may be TRBD1 or TRBD2 (5 bases each). CDR1 and CDR2 (germline): MDHEN, SYDVKM. Trimming removed 4 bases from V and 1 base from J, with 31 bases in between. The CDR3 contains 22 residues. CDR3 in amino acids: CASSSGRRQSVPQSLNTGELFF. The CDR3, as DNA: TGTGCCAGCAGTTCGGGACGGAGGCAGTCCGTACCGCAATCCTTGAACACCGGGGAGCTGTTTTTT.

This clonotype has at least ten counts. The chain joins TRBV28 to TRBJ2-1, with 8 bases lining up with TRBD2. Germline V gives CDR1 MDHEN, CDR2 SYDVKM. V lost 7 bases, J lost 6 bases, and 23 bases stayed unmatched. This CDR3 region has 19 residues. The CDR3 region has the DNA TGTGCCAGCAACTCCCGGCGGGGTTTAGCGAGACTAGCGCTCAATGAGCAGTTCTTC. It encodes CASNSRRGLARLALNEQFF.

This chain links TRBV5-8 with TRBJ1-2; 7 bases agree with TRBD1. The CDR3 extends over 14 amino acids. CDR1 SGHTS and CDR2 YDEGEE come from the germline V gene. With V trimmed by 4 bases and J by 4 bases, 7 bases remained unmatched. DNA of the CDR3: TGTGCCAGCAGCGCGCCGGACAGGCGCTATGGCTACACCTTC. Encoded protein: CASSAPDRRYGYTF.

This chain uses TRBV5-1 with TRBJ2-1, with D tentatively TRBD1 (6 bases). In germline, CDR1 is SGHRS, CDR2 YFSETQ. The CDR3 is 14 residues long. The ends were cut back, 0 bases at V and 5 bases at J, with 9 bases in the middle. As DNA, the CDR3 is TGCGCCAGCAGCTTGGGACAGGAGGACAATGAGCAGTTCTTC. This gives the protein CASSLGQEDNEQFF.

This clonotype occurred many times. This chain uses TRBV19 with TRBJ2-7; D is possibly TRBD1 (6 bases). CDR1 is LNHDA, CDR2 SQIVND, per germline (reference sequence). The CDR3 runs to 14 residues. Deletions cut 5 bases from V and 0 bases from J, with 11 bases between. The CDR3 bases are TGTGCCAGTAGTCTGGACAGTTTCTCCTACGAGCAGTACTTC. It specifies CASSLDSFSYEQYF.

This clonotype was recorded many times. V gene TRBV20-1 combines with J gene TRBJ2-3, with a possible D match to TRBD1 (6 bases). The CDR3 loop spans 17 amino acids. Germline V gene sequence: CDR1 DFQATT, CDR2 SNEGSKA (reference sequence). V was trimmed by 1 base and J by 1 base, leaving 18 bases between them. Here the CDR3 reads CSARGGGTLRGTDTQYF. The CDR3 DNA is TGCAGTGCTAGAGGAGGGGGAACCTTGAGAGGCACAGATACGCAGTATTTT.

This clonotype was counted at least ten times. The chain is built from TRBV2 and TRBJ2-1, with 7 bases aligning to TRBD1. The germline V gene has CDR1 SNHLY and CDR2 FYNNEI. There are 14 residues in the CDR3. The trim removed 6 bases at V and 5 bases at J, leaving 7 bases unmatched. Here the CDR3 DNA reads TGTGCCAGCAGATCCGGGACAGCAAACAATGAGCAGTTCTTC. This gives the protein CASRSGTANNEQFF.

This clonotype was recorded at least ten times. Here the CDR3 reads CASSPSTELGTDTQYF. The DNA of the CDR3 is TGTGCCAGCAGCCCCTCGACCGAGCTGGGCACAGATACGCAGTATTTT. This rearrangement joins TRBV7-2 to TRBJ2-3; D gene ambiguous. Trimming removed 5 bases at V and 1 base at J, with 16 bases between. This CDR3 spans 16 amino acids. The germline gives CDR1 SGHTA, CDR2 FQGNSA.

This clonotype came up a few times. The chain couples TRBV6-1 to TRBJ2-5; TRBD2 aligns across 7 bases. Germline V CDR1 and CDR2: MNHNS, SASEGT. The V and J ends lost 6 bases and 5 bases, in that order; junction bases with no gene match: 21. The CDR3 has 18 amino acids. CDR3 DNA: TGTGCCAGCAGCCCAAATACCGGGACTAAAGACGGCCGGGAGACCCAGTACTTC. Its protein is CASSPNTGTKDGRETQYF.

For this clonotype: This could be a read error, since a much larger clone is one nucleotide away. The rearrangement joins TRBV20-1 to TRBJ1-5, with 8 bases aligning to TRBD1. The DNA end favors TRBJ2-3, so the J call may be wrong. The CDR3 is made up of 20 amino acids. Looked up from germline, CDR1 is DFQATT and CDR2 is SNEGSKA (reference sequence). The CDR3 DNA reads TGCAGTGCTAGAGATCTGTGGAGACAGGGGATAGAAGTTGGCAATCAGCCCCAGTATTTT. It yields the protein CSARDLWRQGIEVGNQPQYF.

This clonotype was picked up many times. The chain is built from TRBV18 and TRBJ2-3; D gene uncertain. Germline V CDR1 and CDR2: KGHSH, LQKENI. V was trimmed by 3 bases and J by 0 bases, leaving 13 bases between them. The length of the CDR3 is 16 residues. The CDR3 region is CASSPRAASSTDTQYF. CDR3 coding DNA: TGTGCCAGCTCACCTCGGGCAGCGTCTAGCACAGATACGCAGTATTTT.

This clonotype was seen many times. The genes are TRBV2 and TRBJ2-7, with 7 bases identical to TRBD2. The CDR3 is made up of 15 amino acids. Unmatched junction bases numbered 5, after V lost 0 bases and J lost 3 bases. From germline, CDR1 is SNHLY and CDR2 FYNNEI. CDR3 nucleotides: TGTGCCAGCAGTGAAGCGGGGGGGGGAGTCTACGAGCAGTACTTC. It specifies CASSEAGGGVYEQYF.

The table lists this clonotype with many counts. The chain has TRBV27 and TRBJ2-7; 11 positions agree with TRBD2. Germline CDR1 MNHEY, CDR2 SMNVEV (reference sequence). V gave up 2 bases and J gave up 7 bases; unmatched junction bases: 4. The CDR3 extends over 14 amino acids. Written as DNA, the CDR3 is TGTGCCAGCAGTTTAGTAGCGGGAGGGCCGGAGCAGTACTTC. It codes for CASSLVAGGPEQYF.

This clonotype was seen at least ten times. The chain joins TRBV11-2 to TRBJ2-7; D unresolved. The germline gives CDR1 SGHAT, CDR2 FQNNGV. This CDR3 region has 15 residues. Trimming left V 2 bases short and J 4 bases short, with 15 bases between. The CDR3 loop reads CASSLTSSSLYEQYF. CDR3 nucleotides: TGTGCCAGCAGCTTAACCAGCAGTTCATTATACGAGCAGTACTTC.

In its sample, this clonotype was seen many times. The chain employs TRBV5-6 and TRBJ1-5; tentative D call: TRBD1 (6 bases). The germline V gene has CDR1 SGHDT and CDR2 YYEEEE. V lost 0 bases to trimming and J lost 4 bases, with 14 bases between them. There are 16 residues in the CDR3. DNA for the CDR3: TGTGCCAGCAGCTTGGCAGCGGGGCAGGGGAATCAGCCCCAGCATTTT. Its translation is CASSLAAGQGNQPQHF.

This clonotype was counted many times. V and J are TRBV6-2 or TRBV6-3 and TRBJ2-7; a possible D gene is TRBD2 (6 bases). The V gene lost 2 bases and the J gene lost 4 bases, with 12 bases spanning the gap. This CDR3 spans 14 amino acids. Germline V CDR1 and CDR2: MNHEY, SVGEGT. The CDR3 coding sequence is TGTGCCAGCAGTTACAGGACTAACTTATACGAGCAGTACTTC. Encoded protein: CASSYRTNLYEQYF.

This clonotype was counted many times. This rearrangement joins TRBV7-9 to TRBJ2-5; perhaps TRBD1 as D (6 bases). This CDR3 region has 13 residues. V was trimmed by 3 bases and J by 5 bases, leaving 10 bases between them. The germline gives CDR1 SEHNR, CDR2 FQNEAQ (reference sequence). The CDR3 protein is CASSLGAPETQYF. As DNA, the CDR3 is TGTGCCAGCAGCTTGGGGGCCCCGGAGACCCAGTACTTC. The full variable domain, rest sourced from reference TRBV7-9 and TRBJ2-5, is DTGVSQNPRHKITKRGQNVTFRCDPISEHNRLYWYRQTLGQGPEFLTYFQNEAQLEKSRLLSDRFSAERPKGSFSTLEIQRTEQGDSAMYLCASSLGAPETQYFGPGTRLLVL.

This clonotype was seen ten or more times. This chain links TRBV20-1 with TRBJ2-1, with D tentatively TRBD1 or TRBD2 (5 bases each). Trimming shortened V by 0 bases and J by 2 bases, and 17 bases separated the two germline ends. The CDR3 has 17 amino acids. Germline values: CDR1 DFQATT, CDR2 SNEGSKA (reference sequence). The CDR3 spells CSAREGAAVSPYNEQFF. CDR3 bases: TGCAGTGCTAGAGAAGGGGCAGCGGTAAGCCCCTACAATGAGCAGTTCTTC.

This clonotype was counted many times. This chain connects TRBV3-1 to TRBJ2-5; 8 bases are a match to TRBD1. The CDR3 sequence is 14 residues long. Germline CDR1 LGHDT, CDR2 YNNKEL (reference sequence). J was trimmed by 7 bases and V by 4 bases; bases with no gene match: 8. The CDR3 coding sequence is TGTGCCAGCAGCCCCGAGGACAGGGAAGGGACCCAGTACTTC. As protein: CASSPEDREGTQYF.

This clonotype has a count of ten or more. J is TRBJ1-5 and V is TRBV7-2; 7 bases are shared with TRBD1. The CDR3 runs 15 residues. The trim removed 3 bases at V and 9 bases at J, leaving 11 bases unmatched. Germline CDR1 reads SGHTA; CDR2 reads FQGNSA. The CDR3 region is CASSLRQGASSPQHF. The DNA of the CDR3 is TGTGCCAGCAGCTTGAGACAGGGCGCAAGTTCGCCCCAGCATTTT. The complete variable domain, with remaining parts taken from reference TRBV7-2 and TRBJ1-5, reads GAGVSQSPSNKVTEKGKDVELRCDPISGHTALYWYRQSLGQGLEFLIYFQGNSAPDKSGLPSDRFSAERTGGSVSTLTIQRTQQEDSAVYLCASSLRQGASSPQHFGDGTRLSIL.

The sample holds one count of this clonotype. The chain couples TRBV12-3 or TRBV12-4 to TRBJ2-5, with 9 bases lining up with TRBD1. CDR3 size: 16 residues. Trimming cost V 7 bases and J 3 bases; bases outside gene matches: 12. The CDR3 bases are TGTGCCAGCACCTTACAGGGGGCCCTACTCAAAGAGACCCAGTACTTC. Translated: CASTLQGALLKETQYF.

This clonotype has a count of ten or more. The gene calls are TRBV5-8 and TRBJ2-3; 8 bases match TRBD2. Germline V gene sequence: CDR1 SGHTS, CDR2 YDEGEE. With V trimmed by 4 bases and J by 0 bases, 13 bases remained unmatched. This CDR3 has 18 amino acids. This chain's CDR3 is CASSLGITTSGSTDTQYF. CDR3 bases: TGTGCCAGCAGCCTGGGAATCACTACTAGCGGTAGCACAGATACGCAGTATTTT.

This clonotype occurred many times. Written as DNA, the CDR3 is TGTGCCAGCTCACCGCAGGACGGAAACTCTGGAAACACCATATATTTT. Amino acid sequence: CASSPQDGNSGNTIYF. The chain links TRBV18 to TRBJ1-3; D is unresolved. Trimming removed 3 bases from V and 0 bases from J, with 12 bases in between. Looked up from germline, CDR1 is KGHSH and CDR2 is LQKENI. CDR3 size: 16 residues.